This T cell receptor (beta chain) originates from a study of T cell responses to AZD1222 COVID-19 vaccine. There are 11 residues in the CDR3. Trimming took 1 base from V and 7 from J, leaving 5 bases between them. Germline V CDR1 and CDR2: MNHEY, SVGAGI. Overall study results and limits: Baseline testing showed seropositivity in only 5 or 6 AZD1222 recipients.

Method: immunoSEQ multiplex PCR; TCRdb's copy keeps in-frame clones and lacks some. The sample contains over 100,000 clones, 80% to 90% of which appear only once. The table lists this clone with a count of one. Antigen unknown. This clonotype originated in an adult in good health. V is TRBV6-5 and J is TRBJ2-7; D is ambiguous. Sample: peripheral blood, taken on day 0 of AZD1222 vaccination. The CDR3 coding sequence is TGTGCCAGCAGTTACTTGGGGGAGCAGTACTTC. Its protein is CASSYLGEQYF.